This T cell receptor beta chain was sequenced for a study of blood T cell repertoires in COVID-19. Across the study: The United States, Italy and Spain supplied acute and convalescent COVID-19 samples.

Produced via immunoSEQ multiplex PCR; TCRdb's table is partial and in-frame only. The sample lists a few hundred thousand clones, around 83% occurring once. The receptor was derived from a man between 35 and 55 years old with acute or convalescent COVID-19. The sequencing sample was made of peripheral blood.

The CDR3 sequence: CASIPPRAQGQPQHF. The CDR3 DNA sequence: TGCGCCAGCATCCCACCCAGGGCTCAAGGGCAGCCCCAGCATTTT. This rearrangement joins TRBV5-1 to TRBJ1-5; a possible D gene is TRBD1 (5 bases). Trimming took 6 bases from V and 7 from J, leaving 20 bases between them. From germline, CDR1 is SGHRS and CDR2 YFSETQ. The CDR3 has 15 residues. The full variable domain, its missing parts supplied by reference TRBV5-1 and TRBJ1-5, is KAGVTQTPRYLIKTRGQQVTLSCSPISGHRSVSWYQQTPGQGLQFLFEYFSETQRNKGNFPGRFSGRQFSNSRSEMNVSTLELGDSALYLCASIPPRAQGQPQHFGDGTRLSIL.